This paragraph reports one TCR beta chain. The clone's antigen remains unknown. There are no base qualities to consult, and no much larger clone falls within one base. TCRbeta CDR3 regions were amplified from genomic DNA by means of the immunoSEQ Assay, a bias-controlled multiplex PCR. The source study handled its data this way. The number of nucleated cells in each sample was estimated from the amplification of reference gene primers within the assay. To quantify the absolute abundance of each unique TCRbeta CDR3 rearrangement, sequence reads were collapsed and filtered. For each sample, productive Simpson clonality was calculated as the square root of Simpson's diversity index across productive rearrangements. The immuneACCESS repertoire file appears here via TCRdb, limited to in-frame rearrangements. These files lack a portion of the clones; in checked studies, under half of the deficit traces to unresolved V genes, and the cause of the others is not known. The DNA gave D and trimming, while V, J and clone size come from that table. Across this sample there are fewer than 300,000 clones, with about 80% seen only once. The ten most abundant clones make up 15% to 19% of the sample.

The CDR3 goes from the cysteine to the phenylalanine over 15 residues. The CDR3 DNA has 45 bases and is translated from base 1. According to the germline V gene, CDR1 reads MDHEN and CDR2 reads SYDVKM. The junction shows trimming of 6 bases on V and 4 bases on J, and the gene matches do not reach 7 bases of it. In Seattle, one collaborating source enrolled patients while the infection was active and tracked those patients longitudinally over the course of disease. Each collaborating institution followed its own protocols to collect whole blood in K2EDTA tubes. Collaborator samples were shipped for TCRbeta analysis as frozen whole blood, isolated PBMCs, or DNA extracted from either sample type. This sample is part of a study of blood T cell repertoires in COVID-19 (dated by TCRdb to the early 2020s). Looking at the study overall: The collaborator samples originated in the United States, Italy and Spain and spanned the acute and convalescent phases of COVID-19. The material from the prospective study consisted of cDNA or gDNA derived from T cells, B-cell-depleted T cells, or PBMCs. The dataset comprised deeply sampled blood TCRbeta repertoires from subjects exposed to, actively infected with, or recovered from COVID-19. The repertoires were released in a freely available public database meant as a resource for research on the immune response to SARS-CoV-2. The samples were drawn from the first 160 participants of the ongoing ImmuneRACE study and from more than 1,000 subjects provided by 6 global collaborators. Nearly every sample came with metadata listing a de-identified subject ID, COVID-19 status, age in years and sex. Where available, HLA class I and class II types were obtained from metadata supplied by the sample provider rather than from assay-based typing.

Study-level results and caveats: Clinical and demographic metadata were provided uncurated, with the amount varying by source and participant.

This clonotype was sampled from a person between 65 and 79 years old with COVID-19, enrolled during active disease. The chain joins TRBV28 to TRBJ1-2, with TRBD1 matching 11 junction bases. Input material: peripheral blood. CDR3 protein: CASRTSGQGVYGYTF. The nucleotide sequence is TGTGCCAGCAGGACGTCGGGACAGGGGGTCTATGGCTACACCTTC.